The clone carrying this T cell receptor beta chain was recorded a few times. The V gene's germline CDR1 is MNHNS and CDR2 SASEGT. With 2 bases clipped from V and 2 bases from J, the junction kept 9 bases outside the gene matches. CDR3 length: 17 amino acids. These data belong to a study of T cell changes during pregnancy in multiple sclerosis. Using immunoSEQ multiplex PCR, the repertoire was profiled, and TCRdb retains in-frame clones only, with some absent. The sample lists around 130,000 clones; 93% were seen once. The clonotype originates from a female donor with multiple sclerosis, enrolled in a pregnancy study. The input for sequencing was peripheral blood, taken before pregnancy. This chain joins TRBV6-1 and TRBJ2-3, with TRBD2 identical over 8 bases. This CDR3 is CASSEYGLAGYTDTQYF. The CDR3 region has the DNA TGTGCCAGCAGTGAATACGGTCTAGCGGGCTACACAGATACGCAGTATTTT.